The 21 T cell receptor beta chains below come from one sample, sequenced in a study of molecular identifiers for immune sequencing clone quantification (dated by TCRdb to between 2017 and 2018). Library generation was performed with PCR. Instrument on record: Illumina HiSeq 4000. TCRdb trimmed the raw reads at Q25, called clones with MiXCR and kept productive beta chains. For every CDR3 protein sequence, its rows merge into one entry that carries the most common genes and DNA. This sample gives about 320,000 distinct CDR3 sequences in total; about a fifth of them show up just once. Approximately 0.8% of the sample is in the top ten clones. Sequencing was performed on naive CD8+ T cells from blood, with Jurkat cell RNA spiked in. This specimen's cell subset or site label, interpreted: FACS-sorted CD8+CD4-CCR7+CD45RA+ naive T cells. These receptors were taken from a human donor in good health. Some libraries in this study had Jurkat cell RNA spiked in.

A word on this clonotype: This clone may be a read error of a much larger clone one base away. The rearrangement joins TRBV5-4 to TRBJ2-5; D might be TRBD2 (5 bases). The germline CDR1 and CDR2 sequences are SGHNT and YYREEE (reference sequence). Trimming cost V 4 bases and J 7 bases, with 20 bases left between them. CDR3 length equals 15 residues. The CDR3 sequence is CASSPERTGKGTQYF. In DNA, the CDR3 is TGTGCCAGCAGCCCCGAACGGACGGGAAAAGGGACCCAGTACTTC.

This clonotype was seen at least ten times. The chain joins TRBV7-9 to TRBJ1-1, with D uncertain. This CDR3 region has 15 residues. CDR1 is SEHNR, CDR2 FQNEAQ, per germline (reference sequence). Trimming took off 5 bases at V and 5 bases at J, with 18 bases between the two ends. The CDR3 sequence: CASSLIWGSRTEAFF. The CDR3 coding sequence is TGTGCCAGCAGCCTTATTTGGGGATCAAGGACTGAAGCTTTCTTT. Full variable domain (missing parts from reference TRBV7-9 and TRBJ1-1): DTGVSQNPRHKITKRGQNVTFRCDPISEHNRLYWYRQTLGQGPEFLTYFQNEAQLEKSRLLSDRFSAERPKGSFSTLEIQRTEQGDSAMYLCASSLIWGSRTEAFFGQGTRLTVV.

This clonotype has a count of ten or more. The CDR3 sequence is CAWSPGTASNQPQHF. The DNA of the CDR3 is TGTGCCTGGAGTCCCGGGACCGCAAGCAATCAGCCCCAGCATTTT. The V and J genes are TRBV30 and TRBJ1-5, with a tentative D call TRBD1 (5 bases). This CDR3 region has 15 residues. Germline V gene lookup returns CDR1 GTSNPN and CDR2 SVGIG (reference sequence). V lost 2 bases and J lost 1, with 12 bases in between.

This clonotype was counted many times. The chain employs TRBV28 and TRBJ2-7; TRBD1 matches at 7 bases. CDR1 MDHEN and CDR2 SYDVKM come from the germline V gene. CDR3 size: 17 residues. Trimming took 5 bases from V and 3 from J; bases not matched to a gene: 16. The CDR3 region has the DNA TGTGCCAGCAGTACATTTATCCGGACCAGGGGGTACTACGAGCAGTACTTC. Its translation: CASSTFIRTRGYYEQYF.

This clonotype has a count of ten or more. The chain combines TRBV5-6 with TRBJ2-2; D gene ambiguous. V was pared by 1 base and J by 2 bases, with 6 bases between. CDR3 length: 14 residues. Germline V gives CDR1 SGHDT, CDR2 YYEEEE. In DNA form, the CDR3 reads TGTGCCAGCAGCTTGTCTTCCAACACCGGGGAGCTGTTTTTT. Translation: CASSLSSNTGELFF. Full variable domain (missing parts from reference TRBV5-6 and TRBJ2-2): DAGVTQSPTHLIKTRGQQVTLRCSPKSGHDTVSWYQQALGQGPQFIFQYYEEEERQRGNFPDRFSGHQFPNYSSELNVNALLLGDSALYLCASSLSSNTGELFFGEGSRLTVL.

In its sample, this clonotype was seen many times. The chain carries TRBV14 and TRBJ2-3; 9 bases are shared with TRBD2. Looked up from germline, CDR1 is SGHDN and CDR2 is FVKESK. The CDR3 has 16 amino acids. Trimming at V came to 1 base and at J to 1 base, leaving 3 bases not matched to a gene. CDR3 in amino acids: CASSQAWTSGTDTQYF. As DNA, the CDR3 is TGTGCCAGCAGCCAAGCCTGGACTAGCGGCACAGATACGCAGTATTTT.

This clonotype was recorded at least ten times. The chain joins TRBV7-9 to TRBJ2-2; maybe TRBD1 (6 bases). The CDR3 is made up of 17 amino acids. The V end was cut by 5 bases, the J end by 6 bases, with 22 bases between. The V gene's germline CDR1 is SEHNR and CDR2 FQNEAQ (reference sequence). CDR3 protein: CASSDTKSDSSPGELFF. For the CDR3, the DNA is TGTGCCAGCAGCGATACCAAGTCGGACAGCTCCCCCGGGGAGCTGTTTTTT. The whole variable domain, remainder taken from reference TRBV7-9 and TRBJ2-2, is DTGVSQNPRHKITKRGQNVTFRCDPISEHNRLYWYRQTLGQGPEFLTYFQNEAQLEKSRLLSDRFSAERPKGSFSTLEIQRTEQGDSAMYLCASSDTKSDSSPGELFFGEGSRLTVL.

This clonotype has only one observation. One base away lies a much larger clone, so this may be a sequencing read error. The CDR3 DNA reads as TGTGCCAGCAGCTCCGGGACTAGCGGGAGGTACGGGCAGTACTTC. Its protein product is CASSSGTSGRYGQYF. The gene calls are TRBV7-9 and TRBJ2-7; 15 bases align to TRBD2. Germline V gene sequence: CDR1 SEHNR, CDR2 FQNEAQ (reference sequence). This CDR3 is built from 15 residues.

This clonotype was picked up many times. This chain links TRBV28 with TRBJ1-5; D gene ambiguous. Trimming cost V 6 bases and J 1 base, with 13 bases left between them. This CDR3 has 15 residues. From germline, CDR1 is MDHEN and CDR2 SYDVKM. CDR3 coding DNA: TGTGCCAGCAGCCCCCGACAATGGAGCAATCAGCCCCAGCATTTT. Its translation: CASSPRQWSNQPQHF.

Many counts were recorded for this clonotype. The V gene is TRBV4-1, the J gene TRBJ1-1; D unclear. The germline gives CDR1 MGHRA, CDR2 YSYEKL. The CDR3 is 14 amino acids. V was trimmed by 0 bases and J by 5 bases, leaving 10 bases between them. The CDR3 coding sequence is TGCGCCAGCAGCCAAGAAGCGGCGCGTACTGAAGCTTTCTTT. It specifies CASSQEAARTEAFF.

In this sample, this clonotype turned up many times. This rearrangement joins TRBV13 to TRBJ1-6; D gene ambiguous. This CDR3 is 15 amino acids long. Germline-derived CDR1 and CDR2 are PRHDT and FYEKMQ (reference sequence). The ends were cut back, 5 bases at V and 8 bases at J, with 16 bases in the middle. CDR3 amino acids: CASSLSDQGHSPLHF. The CDR3 DNA sequence: TGTGCCAGCAGCCTTTCGGACCAAGGTCATTCACCCCTCCACTTT. Using reference TRBV13 and TRBJ1-6 for the parts outside the CDR3, the full variable domain is AAGVIQSPRHLIKEKRETATLKCYPIPRHDTVYWYQQGPGQDPQFLISFYEKMQSDKGSIPDRFSAQQFSDYHSELNMSSLELGDSALYFCASSLSDQGHSPLHFGNGTRLTVT.

This clonotype was found many times. A read error may produce the germline difference seen at one junction end. CDR3 in amino acids: CAIRDRGFDEQYF. For the CDR3, the DNA is TGTGCCATCCGTGACAGGGGGTTCGACGAGCAGTACTTC. This chain connects TRBV10-3 to TRBJ2-7; 9 bases are shared with TRBD1. This CDR3 region has 13 residues. The V gene's germline CDR1 is ENHRY and CDR2 SYGVKD.

This clonotype has ten or more counts. The rearrangement uses TRBV30 and TRBJ1-1, with D maybe TRBD1 (5 bases). Germline assignment: CDR1 GTSNPN and CDR2 SVGIG (reference sequence). This CDR3 is 14 amino acids long. Trimming stripped 1 base from V and 1 base from J, with 10 bases between. CDR3 in DNA: TGTGCCTGGAGTGCCCCCGACAGGAACACTGAAGCTTTCTTT. It specifies CAWSAPDRNTEAFF.

This clonotype appeared many times. The chain employs TRBV5-6 and TRBJ2-1; D is undetermined. V was cut by 1 base and J by 0 bases, with 8 bases left in between. From germline, CDR1 is SGHDT and CDR2 YYEEEE. This CDR3 has 15 amino acids. The CDR3 nucleotides read TGTGCCAGCAGCTTGACTGACTCCTCCTACAATGAGCAGTTCTTC. It yields the protein CASSLTDSSYNEQFF.

A remark on this clonotype: A much larger clone differs from this one at a single base, so this may be a read error. The gene calls are TRBV6-5 and TRBJ1-1, with D unclear. The CDR3 runs to 13 residues. In germline, CDR1 is MNHEY, CDR2 SVGAGI. The CDR3 coding sequence is TGTGCCGGCAGTTACTACGTGAACACTGAAGCTTTCTTT. Encoded protein: CAGSYYVNTEAFF.

This clonotype showed up many times. The chain combines TRBV5-6 with TRBJ2-7, with D maybe TRBD1 (6 bases). Germline V gives CDR1 SGHDT, CDR2 YYEEEE. Trimming shortened V by 1 base and J by 0 bases, and 17 bases separated the two germline ends. The length of the CDR3 is 17 residues. CDR3 DNA: TGTGCCAGCAGCTTGTTCGTCAGGACAGACTACTCCTACGAGCAGTACTTC. It is translated as CASSLFVRTDYSYEQYF.

The sample holds many counts of this clonotype. V usage is TRBV10-3 and J usage is TRBJ2-7; no definite D call. Trimming removed 0 bases at V and 3 bases at J, with 9 bases between. The CDR3 contains 14 residues. The germline CDR1 and CDR2 sequences are ENHRY and SYGVKD. The CDR3 loop reads CAISESGEYYEQYF. The CDR3 DNA sequence: TGTGCCATCAGTGAGTCCGGTGAATACTACGAGCAGTACTTC.

Concerning this clonotype: A much larger clone differs by one base, so this may be a read error. V and J are TRBV27 and TRBJ2-6, with D unresolved. CDR1 and CDR2 from the germline V gene are MNHEY and SMNVEV (reference sequence). This CDR3 has 16 amino acids. The germline V and J ends were trimmed by 5 bases and 0 bases, with 11 bases remaining between them. The CDR3: CASSPDQYSGANVLTF. The DNA for the CDR3 is TGTGCCAGCAGTCCAGACCAGTACTCTGGGGCCAACGTCCTGACTTTC.

In its sample, this clonotype was seen many times. This rearrangement joins TRBV27 to TRBJ1-1, with D maybe TRBD1 (5 bases). The germline V gene encodes CDR1 MNHEY and CDR2 SMNVEV (reference sequence). This CDR3 is 18 amino acids long. Trimming took 4 bases from V and 1 from J, leaving 22 bases between them. The DNA of the CDR3 is TGTGCCAGCAGTTCTTATTGGGCCACGGATGGGGCGAACACTGAAGCTTTCTTT. Protein: CASSSYWATDGANTEAFF.

This clonotype was recorded many times. V gene TRBV5-6 combines with J gene TRBJ2-7, with D tentatively TRBD1 (5 bases). Germline CDR1 reads SGHDT; CDR2 reads YYEEEE. The CDR3 is 14 amino acids. Trimming stripped 3 bases from V and 1 base from J, with 11 bases between. CDR3: CASSWGRVSYEQYF. The DNA for the CDR3 is TGTGCCAGCAGCTGGGGCAGGGTTTCCTACGAGCAGTACTTC. Combining the CDR3 with reference TRBV5-6 and TRBJ2-7 gives the whole variable domain DAGVTQSPTHLIKTRGQQVTLRCSPKSGHDTVSWYQQALGQGPQFIFQYYEEEERQRGNFPDRFSGHQFPNYSSELNVNALLLGDSALYLCASSWGRVSYEQYFGPGTRLTVT.

The table lists this clonotype with many counts. The chain carries TRBV7-8 and TRBJ2-7, with TRBD1 matching 8 bases. This CDR3 is 14 amino acids long. Per germline, CDR1 SGHVS and CDR2 FQNEAQ. Trimming removed 5 bases from V and 3 bases from J; junction bases left unmatched: 6. This CDR3 reads CASSLGQEYYEQYF. Written as DNA, the CDR3 is TGTGCCAGCAGCCTGGGACAGGAGTACTACGAGCAGTACTTC. The entire variable domain, with the rest obtained from reference TRBV7-8 and TRBJ2-7, is as follows: GAGVSQSPRYKVAKRGQDVALRCDPISGHVSLFWYQQALGQGPEFLTYFQNEAQLDKSGLPSDRFFAERPEGSVSTLKIQRTQQEDSAVYLCASSLGQEYYEQYFGPGTRLTVT.